The TCR beta chain under discussion was sequenced for a study of blood T cell repertoires in COVID-19. Study details: T cells, B-cell-depleted T cells, or PBMCs supplied cDNA or gDNA.

Individuals drawn from 24 US areas were about 18 to 95 years old. Cohort assignment relied on participant-reported clinical history. Each recovered donor of Cohort 3 presented with two negative PCRs, clearance, or symptom resolution. This CDR3 region has 12 residues. Between the trimmed V and J ends, which lost 4 bases and 5 bases, there was a span of 10 bases. Germline values: CDR1 SGDLS, CDR2 YYNGEE. Some clones are missing from TCRdb's copy, which holds only in-frame ones; the method was immunoSEQ multiplex PCR. Among around 450,000 clones, about 90% were seen once, and the ten largest hold 0.65% to 0.9%.

This receptor was obtained from a woman aged 18 to 35 who had recovered from COVID-19. The rearrangement links TRBV9 to TRBJ2-7, with D hard to call. Sequencing used PBMCs or T cells enriched from blood (not recorded which). The CDR3 reads CASSFLGDEQYF. CDR3 in DNA: TGTGCCAGCAGCTTTTTGGGCGACGAGCAGTACTTC.